This record covers a single T cell receptor (beta chain). Its antigen is not known. The V gene end was trimmed by 3 bases and the J gene end by 6 bases; junction bases not matched to a gene: 10. The CDR3 totals 14 residues. CDR1 is DFQATT and CDR2 is SNEGSKA in the germline V gene (reference sequence). Uncontrolled infection, other autoimmune disease, pregnancy or lactation excluded patients. The sample is drawn from a study of T cells in Graves' hyperthyroidism and ophthalmopathy. The study's findings and limits: The model foresaw ophthalmopathy a median about 6.5 months prior to onset.

Researchers amplified the TCR beta CDR3 regions from RNA transcripts. The HTBI set primed first-round TCR CDR3 RT-PCR. One entry per CDR3 protein results from TCRdb running MiXCR on the multiplex PCR reads. The sample has more than 500,000 distinct CDR3 sequences, about 15% seen once. This receptor was identified in a woman aged 30 to 39 with Graves' ophthalmopathy. The genes are TRBV20-1 and TRBJ2-7, with TRBD2 identical over 8 bases. Sequencing was performed on blood. CDR3 coding DNA: TGCAGTGCTAGGCGGGCTAGCGGGTCGATCGAGCAGTACTTC. This encodes CSARRASGSIEQYF.